A single sample gave rise to the 11 T cell receptor beta chains below, sequenced in a study of CD8+ T cells in alopecia areata. RNA extraction and reverse transcription yielded cDNA as sequencing template. Data came from immunoSEQ multiplex PCR; TCRdb stores just in-frame clones and leaves some out. This table has 130,000 to 150,000 clones, 45% to 60% appearing once. The specimen was CD4+ T cells sorted from blood, collected at week 0. The receptors here all came from a human donor with alopecia areata.

This clone was counted a few times. The chain joins TRBV29-1 to TRBJ2-5, with TRBD2 as a possible D gene (5 bases). V was trimmed by 3 bases and J by 5 bases, leaving 13 bases between them. Germline CDR1 is SQVTM and CDR2 is ANQGSEA. This CDR3 is built from 13 residues. The CDR3 DNA is TGCAGCGTTGACTCGGGGTTCCGTGAGACCCAGTACTTC. Protein: CSVDSGFRETQYF.

Turning to this clone: The sample contains more than one DNA sequence encoding this CDR3. V usage is TRBV29-1 and J usage is TRBJ2-3; unclear D gene. CDR1 SQVTM and CDR2 ANQGSEA come from the germline V gene. Trimming pared 6 bases from V and 3 bases from J, leaving 7 bases between. The CDR3 runs 11 residues. The CDR3 bases are TGCAGCGTCGGGTCGACAGATACGCAGTATTTT. Encoded protein: CSVGSTDTQYF.

This clone was counted a few times. The V gene is TRBV29-1, the J gene TRBJ2-1; the D is unclear. CDR3 length: 13 residues. The V gene lost 1 base and the J gene lost 3 bases, with 7 bases spanning the gap. Germline CDR1 reads SQVTM; CDR2 reads ANQGSEA. Written as DNA, the CDR3 is TGCAGCGTTGAAGTGGAGAACTACAATGAGCAGTTCTTC. It encodes CSVEVENYNEQFF.

The genes are TRBV5-4 and TRBJ2-1; 8 nucleotides line up with TRBD1. The CDR3 contains 15 residues. With V trimmed by 0 bases and J by 7 bases, 6 bases remained unmatched. The germline gives CDR1 SGHNT, CDR2 YYREEE (reference sequence). The DNA of the CDR3 is TGTGCCAGCAGCTTGGGACAGGGGATTTGGAATGAGCAGTTCTTC. Translated, it gives CASSLGQGIWNEQFF.

The gene calls are TRBV10-2 and TRBJ1-2; 7 positions agree with TRBD1. Germline V gene lookup returns CDR1 WSHSY and CDR2 SAAADI. J was trimmed by 5 bases and V by 6 bases; bases with no gene match: 3. The CDR3 is made up of 12 amino acids. The CDR3 loop is CASSSQGYGYTF. CDR3 sequence (DNA): TGCGCCAGCAGCTCACAGGGGTATGGCTACACCTTC.

Turning to this clone: The same CDR3 can be traced to other DNA sequences in this sample. The V and J genes are TRBV5-1 and TRBJ1-5; D ambiguous. Germline lookup yields CDR1 SGHRS and CDR2 YFSETQ. CDR3 size: 13 residues. V lost 0 bases, J lost 4 bases, and 5 bases lay in between. CDR3 nucleotide sequence: TGCGCCAGCAGCTTGGACGGGAATCAGCCCCAGCATTTT. It encodes CASSLDGNQPQHF.

CDR3 sequence (DNA): TGTGCCAGCAGCCAAGTCTTCGAGACCCAGTACTTC. This gives the protein CASSQVFETQYF. The V call is TRBV14, the J call TRBJ2-5; D is unresolved. V lost 1 base and J lost 5, with 5 bases in between. CDR1 is SGHDN, CDR2 FVKESK, per germline. The length of the CDR3 is 12 residues.

In this sample, this clone turned up a few times. The V call is TRBV10-2, the J call TRBJ2-7; D is perhaps TRBD1 (5 bases). The CDR3 spans 11 residues. V was cut by 8 bases and J by 4 bases, with 9 bases left in between. Germline V gene data show CDR1 as WSHSY and CDR2 as SAAADI. CDR3 nucleotides: TGCGCCAGCTCAGGGATGTACGAGCAGTACTTC. Amino acid sequence: CASSGMYEQYF.

The chain uses TRBV30 and TRBJ1-2, with D unclear. Germline V lookup: CDR1 GTSNPN, CDR2 SVGIG (reference sequence). The CDR3 has 12 amino acids. Written as DNA, the CDR3 is TGTGCTGACCACGGTTCTTACTATGGCTACACCTTC. Translating it yields CADHGSYYGYTF. Complete variable domain (other parts from reference TRBV30 and TRBJ1-2): SQTIHQWPATLVQPVGSPLSLECTVEGTSNPNLYWYRQAAGRGLQLLFYSVGIGQISSEVPQNLSASRPQDRQFILSSKKLLLSDSGFYLCADHGSYYGYTFGSGTRLTVV.

This rearrangement joins TRBV6-6 to TRBJ2-5, with D hard to call. The germline V gene encodes CDR1 MNHNY and CDR2 SVGAGI (reference sequence). V was shortened by 6 bases and J by 3 bases, with 5 bases between the two germline ends. There are 11 residues in the CDR3. For the CDR3, the DNA is TGTGCCAGCAGGCTAAAAGAGACCCAGTACTTC. Its translation is CASRLKETQYF.

The V gene is TRBV7-9, the J gene TRBJ1-5; perhaps TRBD1 as D (5 bases). V was trimmed by 5 bases and J by 6 bases, leaving 14 bases between them. Germline V lookup: CDR1 SEHNR, CDR2 FQNEAQ (reference sequence). The CDR3 length is 14 residues. The CDR3 here is CASSPVGGVQPQHF. The CDR3 coding sequence is TGTGCCAGCAGCCCGGTTGGAGGGGTTCAGCCCCAGCATTTT.